A selection of T cell receptor beta chains follows, all from one sample in a study of shared clonotypes between healthy human individuals. Generated by immunoSEQ multiplex PCR, the TCRdb table keeps only in-frame clones and is missing some. The table records 2 million to 3 million clones, 93% of them present only once. Sequencing was carried out using naive CD4+ T cells from PBMCs. Receptors were obtained from a man between 18 and 35 years old in good health. Some clones in this sample may be carry-over from other donors' samples. The CDR3 runs from the conserved cysteine through the conserved F or W. D genes are given only for firm matches. Clone size, where shown, is once, few, many, or a class for clones that have expanded.

TRBV9,-,TRBJ2-3,-,CASSADGGTQYF,TGTGCCAGCAGCGCCGATGGGGGTACGCAGTATTTT
TRBV11-2,-,TRBJ2-2,-,CASSWGHPNTGELFF,TGTGCCAGCAGCTGGGGACACCCGAACACCGGGGAGCTGTTTTTT
TRBV6-1,-,TRBJ2-5,-,CASSIQPSGETQYF,TGTGCCAGCAGTATACAGCCCAGCGGGGAGACCCAGTACTTC
TRBV29-1,-,TRBJ1-2,-,CSVDYGANYGYTF,TGCAGCGTTGATTACGGGGCGAACTATGGCTACACCTTC
TRBV10-3,once,TRBJ2-1,TRBD2,CAIKLAGGESSQFF,TGTGCCATCAAACTAGCGGGAGGGGAGTCCAGCCAGTTCTTC
TRBV28,once,TRBJ1-2,TRBD1,CASSAPGQEESNYGYTF,TGTGCCAGCAGTGCTCCGGGACAGGAGGAGTCTAACTATGGCTACACCTTC
TRBV27,-,TRBJ2-4,-,CASSYAGGLFKNIQYF,TGTGCCAGCAGTTATGCGGGCGGTTTATTCAAAAACATTCAGTACTTC
TRBV11-2,-,TRBJ2-3,TRBD2,CASSLGGTSGTDTQYF,TGTGCCAGCAGCTTAGGAGGGACTAGCGGCACAGATACGCAGTATTTT
TRBV7-9,-,TRBJ1-4,-,CASSRPGTATNEKLFF,TGTGCCAGCAGCCGCCCCGGGACGGCAACTAATGAAAAACTGTTTTTT
TRBV7-2,-,TRBJ2-1,-,CASSRTYNEQFF,TGTGCCAGCAGTAGAACCTACAATGAGCAGTTCTTC
TRBV14,-,TRBJ1-2,-,CASSQGERWGDYGYTF,TGTGCCAGCAGCCAAGGGGAGCGGTGGGGAGACTATGGCTACACCTTC
TRBV7-2,-,TRBJ1-2,-,CASSPWPRDYGYTF,TGTGCCAGCAGCCCCTGGCCTAGAGACTATGGCTACACCTTC
TRBV5-1,-,TRBJ2-2,TRBD2,CASSLIAGGYTGELFF,TGCGCCAGCAGCTTGATAGCGGGGGGCTACACCGGGGAGCTGTTTTTT
TRBV28,-,TRBJ2-1,-,CASSIPGSSYNEQFF,TGTGCCAGCAGCATCCCCGGGAGTTCCTACAATGAGCAGTTCTTC
TRBV5-1,-,TRBJ2-7,-,CASSLARGQTYEQYF,TGCGCCAGCAGCTTGGCACGGGGCCAAACCTACGAGCAGTACTTC
TRBV29-1,-,TRBJ2-5,TRBD1,CSATRQGQETQYF,TGCAGCGCGACACGACAGGGGCAAGAGACCCAGTACTTC
TRBV29-1,-,TRBJ1-4,-,CSATATNEKLFF,TGCAGCGCGACAGCAACTAATGAAAAACTGTTTTTT
TRBV18,-,TRBJ2-7,-,CASSPSAGVQGYEQYF,TGTGCCAGCTCACCCTCGGCCGGAGTTCAGGGGTACGAGCAGTACTTC
TRBV6-1,-,TRBJ2-2,-,CASSVSGAGLGELFF,TGTGCCAGCAGTGTCTCGGGGGCGGGTCTCGGGGAGCTGTTTTTT
TRBV5-1,-,TRBJ2-2,-,CASSWGGGTGELFF,TGCGCCAGCAGCTGGGGTGGAGGAACCGGGGAGCTGTTTTTT
TRBV5-6,-,TRBJ1-6,-,CASSPEISDPNSPLHF,TGTGCCAGCAGCCCGGAGATATCGGACCCCAATTCACCCCTCCACTTT
TRBV28,-,TRBJ2-5,TRBD1,CASSLDRETQYF,TGTGCCAGCAGCCTGGACAGGGAGACCCAGTACTTC
TRBV28,once,TRBJ2-1,-,CASRNRGSSRYNEQFF,TGTGCCAGCAGGAACCGGGGCTCGAGTCGATACAATGAGCAGTTCTTC
TRBV28,-,TRBJ1-2,-,CASSQTDRYYGYTF,TGTGCCAGCTCTCAAACCGACAGGTACTATGGCTACACCTTC
TRBV5-1,once,TRBJ1-5,-,CASSSGVGPQHF,TGCGCCAGCAGCTCAGGGGTTGGGCCCCAGCATTTT
TRBV7-2,-,TRBJ2-5,-,CASSSANTVRAQYF,TGTGCCAGCAGCTCCGCAAATACCGTCAGGGCCCAGTACTTC
TRBV2,-,TRBJ1-1,-,CASSPATGENTEAFF,TGTGCCAGCAGTCCGGCGACAGGAGAGAACACTGAAGCTTTCTTT
TRBV28,-,TRBJ1-2,TRBD1,CASTRDRGGGYTF,TGTGCCAGCACTCGGGACAGGGGCGGTGGCTACACCTTC
TRBV7-2,-,TRBJ2-3,TRBD1,CASSIQDRGTDTQYF,TGTGCCAGCAGCATACAGGACAGGGGGACAGATACGCAGTATTTT
TRBV4-3,-,TRBJ2-1,-,CASSPAGGIQYKQFF,TGCGCCAGCAGCCCCGCTGGTGGTATACAATATAAGCAGTTCTTC
TRBV2,-,TRBJ2-1,TRBD2,CASSLMGAGDNEQFF,TGTGCCAGCAGTCTCATGGGCGCGGGGGACAATGAGCAGTTCTTC
TRBV7-9,-,TRBJ2-1,-,CASSSGGQKIDEQFF,TGTGCCAGCAGCTCGGGGGGACAGAAAATTGATGAGCAGTTCTTC
TRBV10-3,-,TRBJ2-1,TRBD2,CAISESGAGGPGNEQFF,TGTGCCATCAGTGAGTCGGGTGCGGGAGGGCCGGGGAATGAGCAGTTCTTC
TRBV10-3,-,TRBJ2-1,TRBD2,CAISPGREAGAADEQFF,TGTGCCATCAGCCCGGGTCGGGAGGCGGGAGCCGCCGATGAGCAGTTCTTC
TRBV18,few,TRBJ2-2,TRBD2,CASSPLAVNTGELFF,TGTGCCAGCTCCCCTCTAGCGGTCAACACCGGGGAGCTGTTTTTT
TRBV5-1,once,TRBJ2-1,-,CASTFRERHEQFF,TGCGCCAGCACTTTCAGGGAAAGGCATGAGCAGTTCTTC
TRBV6-1,-,TRBJ1-1,TRBD1,CASSGDRGLVAFF,TGTGCCAGCAGTGGGGACAGGGGGCTGGTAGCTTTCTTT
TRBV30,-,TRBJ1-1,-,CAWSREGWPNTEAFF,TGTGCCTGGAGCCGCGAAGGGTGGCCGAACACTGAAGCTTTCTTT
TRBV10-3,-,TRBJ1-4,-,CAISESDRTNEKLFF,TGTGCCATCAGTGAGTCGGACAGAACTAATGAAAAACTGTTTTTT
TRBV5-1,-,TRBJ2-1,-,CASSLEDRHNEQFF,TGCGCCAGCAGCTTGGAGGACCGCCACAATGAGCAGTTCTTC
TRBV9,-,TRBJ2-1,-,CASSVGLSPGISYNEQFF,TGTGCCAGCAGCGTAGGCCTTTCCCCAGGTATCTCCTACAATGAGCAGTTCTTC
TRBV19,-,TRBJ1-1,-,CASSISPPQNTEAFF,TGTGCCAGTAGTATATCGCCCCCCCAGAACACTGAAGCTTTCTTT